This T cell receptor beta chain stems from a study of regulatory T cells in long-lasting Graves disease. iRepertoire HTBI primers and Arm-PCR of CDR3 regions built TCR beta libraries. TCRdb re-called the multiplex PCR reads with MiXCR, one entry per CDR3 protein. The sample gives 400,000 or so distinct CDR3 sequences, 20% to 25% of which show up once; roughly 30% is in the top ten. Points from the study as a whole: The study found TRBV28, TRBJ1-2 and TRBJ2-5 favored in persistent disease.

CDR3 length: 14 residues. CDR1 is SNHLY and CDR2 is FYNNEI in the germline V gene. Trimming shortened V by 3 bases and J by 4 bases, and 13 bases separated the two germline ends. There are many counts of this clonotype. The target antigen is unknown. Time point specified: persistent/refractory GD, antithyroid drugs over 5 years with positive TRAb. PBMC RNA was the source of the TCR library. The receptor comes from a female donor with Graves disease. The chain employs TRBV2 and TRBJ2-7, with D uncertain. The sample in question was peripheral blood mononuclear cells (PBMCs), obtained when the disease was refractory, from a patient treated with antithyroid drugs. CDR3 amino acids: CASSEVTTAYEQYF. The DNA of the CDR3 is TGTGCCAGCAGTGAGGTCACCACCGCGTACGAGCAGTACTTC.